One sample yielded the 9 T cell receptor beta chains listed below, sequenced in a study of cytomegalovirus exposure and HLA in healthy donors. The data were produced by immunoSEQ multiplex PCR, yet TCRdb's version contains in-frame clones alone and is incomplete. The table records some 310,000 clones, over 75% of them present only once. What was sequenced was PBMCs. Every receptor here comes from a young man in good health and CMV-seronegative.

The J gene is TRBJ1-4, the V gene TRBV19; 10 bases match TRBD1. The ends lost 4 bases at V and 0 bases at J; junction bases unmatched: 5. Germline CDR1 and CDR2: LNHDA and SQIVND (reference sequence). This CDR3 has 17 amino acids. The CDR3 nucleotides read TGTGCCAGTAGTACGGGACAGGGGCGTGCAACTAATGAAAAACTGTTTTTT. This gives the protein CASSTGQGRATNEKLFF.

The CDR3 protein is CASGGNSPLHF. In nucleotides, the CDR3 is TGTGCCAGTGGCGGAAATTCACCCCTCCACTTT. The chain recombines TRBV19 with TRBJ1-6; D not certain. CDR1 is LNHDA, CDR2 SQIVND, per germline (reference sequence). Trimming shortened V by 8 bases and J by 7 bases, and 6 bases separated the two germline ends. There are 11 residues in the CDR3.

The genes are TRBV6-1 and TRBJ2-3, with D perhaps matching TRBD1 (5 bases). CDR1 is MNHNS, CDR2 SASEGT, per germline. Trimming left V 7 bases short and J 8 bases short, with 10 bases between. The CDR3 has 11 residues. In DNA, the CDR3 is TGTGCCAGCACCCAGGGTGGTACGCAGTATTTT. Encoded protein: CASTQGGTQYF.

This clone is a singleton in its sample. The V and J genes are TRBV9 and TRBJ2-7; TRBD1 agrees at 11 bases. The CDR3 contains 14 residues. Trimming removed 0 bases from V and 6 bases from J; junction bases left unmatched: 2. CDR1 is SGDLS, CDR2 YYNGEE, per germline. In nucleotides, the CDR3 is TGTGCCAGCAGCGTAGAGGGACAGGGGGTCGAGCAGTACTTC. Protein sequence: CASSVEGQGVEQYF. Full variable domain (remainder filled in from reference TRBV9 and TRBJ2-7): DSGVTQTPKHLITATGQRVTLRCSPRSGDLSVYWYQQSLDQGLQFLIQYYNGEERAKGNILERFSAQQFPDLHSELNLSSLELGDSALYFCASSVEGQGVEQYFGPGTRLTVT.

In nucleotides, the CDR3 is TGTGCCAGCTTTAGTTCGATCCGAACAAACACCATATATTTT. This gives the protein CASFSSIRTNTIYF. The rearrangement uses TRBV6-5 and TRBJ1-3; D is undetermined. Looked up from germline, CDR1 is MNHEY and CDR2 is SVGAGI. V was clipped by 8 bases and J by 6 bases, with 17 bases between them. This CDR3 region has 14 residues.

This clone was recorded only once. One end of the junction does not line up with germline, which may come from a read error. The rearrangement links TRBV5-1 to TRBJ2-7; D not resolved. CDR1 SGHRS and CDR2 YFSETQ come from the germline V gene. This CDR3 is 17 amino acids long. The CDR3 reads CASSLALSVLPSDEQYF. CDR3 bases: TGCGCCAGCAGCTTGGCCCTTTCGGTCCTCCCCTCCGACGAGCAGTACTTC. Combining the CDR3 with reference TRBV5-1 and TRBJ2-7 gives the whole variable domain KAGVTQTPRYLIKTRGQQVTLSCSPISGHRSVSWYQQTPGQGLQFLFEYFSETQRNKGNFPGRFSGRQFSNSRSEMNVSTLELGDSALYLCASSLALSVLPSDEQYFGPGTRLTVT.

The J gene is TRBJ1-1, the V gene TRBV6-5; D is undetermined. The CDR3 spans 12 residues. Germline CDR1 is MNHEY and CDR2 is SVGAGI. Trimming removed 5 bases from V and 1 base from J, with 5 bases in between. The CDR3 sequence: CASSGRNTEAFF. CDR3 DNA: TGTGCCAGCAGTGGCCGGAACACTGAAGCTTTCTTT.

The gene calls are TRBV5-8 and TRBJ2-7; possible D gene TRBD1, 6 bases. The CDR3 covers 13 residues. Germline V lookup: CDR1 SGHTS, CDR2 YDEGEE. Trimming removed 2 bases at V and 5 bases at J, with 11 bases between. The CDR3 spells CASSFQGWDEQYF. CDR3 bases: TGTGCCAGCAGCTTCCAGGGGTGGGACGAGCAGTACTTC.

The CDR3 here is CASSFRDRAYEQYF. CDR3 DNA sequence: TGTGCCAGCAGTTTCCGGGACAGGGCCTACGAGCAGTACTTC. V gene TRBV27 combines with J gene TRBJ2-7, with 9 bases identical to TRBD1. The germline gives CDR1 MNHEY, CDR2 SMNVEV (reference sequence). This CDR3 spans 14 amino acids. J lost 2 bases, V lost 3 bases, and 2 bases had no gene match.